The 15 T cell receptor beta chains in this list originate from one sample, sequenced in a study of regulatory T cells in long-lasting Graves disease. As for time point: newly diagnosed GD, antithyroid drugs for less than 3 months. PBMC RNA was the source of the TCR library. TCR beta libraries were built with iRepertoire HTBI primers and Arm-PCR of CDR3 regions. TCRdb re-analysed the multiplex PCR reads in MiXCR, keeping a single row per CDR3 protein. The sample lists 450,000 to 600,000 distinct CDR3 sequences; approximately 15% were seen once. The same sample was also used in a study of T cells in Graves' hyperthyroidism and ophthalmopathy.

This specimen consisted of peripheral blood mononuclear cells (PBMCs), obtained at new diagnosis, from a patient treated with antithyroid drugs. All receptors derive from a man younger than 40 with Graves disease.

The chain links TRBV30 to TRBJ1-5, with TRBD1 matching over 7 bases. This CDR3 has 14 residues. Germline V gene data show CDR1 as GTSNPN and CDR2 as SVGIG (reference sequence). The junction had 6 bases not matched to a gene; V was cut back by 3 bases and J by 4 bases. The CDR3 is CAWRSGTDNQPQHF. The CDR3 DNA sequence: TGTGCCTGGAGGTCCGGGACAGATAATCAGCCCCAGCATTTT.

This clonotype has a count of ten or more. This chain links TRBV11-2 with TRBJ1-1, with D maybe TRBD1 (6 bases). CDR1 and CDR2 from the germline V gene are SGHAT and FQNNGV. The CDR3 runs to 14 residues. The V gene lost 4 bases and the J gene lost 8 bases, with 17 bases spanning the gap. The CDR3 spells CASSSPNRASEAFF. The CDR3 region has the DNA TGTGCCAGCAGCTCGCCGAACAGGGCCTCGGAAGCTTTCTTT.

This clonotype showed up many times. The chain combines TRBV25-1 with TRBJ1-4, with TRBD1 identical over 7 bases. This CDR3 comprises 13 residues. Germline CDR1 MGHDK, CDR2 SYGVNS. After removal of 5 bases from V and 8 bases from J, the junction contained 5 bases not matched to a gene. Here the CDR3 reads CASSLDRDEKLFF. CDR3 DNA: TGTGCCAGCAGTCTCGACAGGGACGAAAAACTGTTTTTT.

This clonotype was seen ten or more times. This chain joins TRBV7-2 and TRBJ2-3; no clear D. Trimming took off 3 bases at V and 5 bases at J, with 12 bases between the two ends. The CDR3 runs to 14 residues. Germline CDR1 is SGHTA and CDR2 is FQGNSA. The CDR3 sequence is CASSLSRAGDTQYF. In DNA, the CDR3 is TGTGCCAGCAGCTTGAGCAGAGCCGGAGATACGCAGTATTTT.

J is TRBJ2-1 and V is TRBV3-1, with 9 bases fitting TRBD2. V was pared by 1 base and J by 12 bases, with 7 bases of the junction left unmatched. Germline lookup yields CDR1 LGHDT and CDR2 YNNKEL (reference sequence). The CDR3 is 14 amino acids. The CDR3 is CASSQAASGTLQFF. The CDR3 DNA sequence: TGTGCCAGCAGCCAAGCGGCTAGCGGGACCCTGCAGTTCTTC.

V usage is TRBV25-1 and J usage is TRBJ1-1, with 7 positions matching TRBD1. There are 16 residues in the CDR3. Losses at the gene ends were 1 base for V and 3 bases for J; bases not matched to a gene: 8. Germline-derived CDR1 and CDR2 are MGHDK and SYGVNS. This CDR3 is CASSEFDRVGHTEAFF. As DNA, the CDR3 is TGTGCCAGCAGTGAATTCGACAGGGTGGGGCACACTGAAGCTTTCTTT. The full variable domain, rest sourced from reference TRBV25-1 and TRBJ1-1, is EADIYQTPRYLVIGTGKKITLECSQTMGHDKMYWYQQDPGMELHLIHYSYGVNSTEKGDLSSESTVSRIRTEHFPLTLESARPSHTSQYLCASSEFDRVGHTEAFFGQGTRLTVV.

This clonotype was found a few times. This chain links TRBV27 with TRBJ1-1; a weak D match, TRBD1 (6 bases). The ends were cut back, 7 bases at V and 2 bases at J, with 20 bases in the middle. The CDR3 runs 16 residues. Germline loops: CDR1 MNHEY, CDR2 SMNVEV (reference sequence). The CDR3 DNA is TGTGCCAGCAAGGGGGTTCTGGTGGGGTCAAACACTGAAGCTTTCTTT. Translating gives CASKGVLVGSNTEAFF.

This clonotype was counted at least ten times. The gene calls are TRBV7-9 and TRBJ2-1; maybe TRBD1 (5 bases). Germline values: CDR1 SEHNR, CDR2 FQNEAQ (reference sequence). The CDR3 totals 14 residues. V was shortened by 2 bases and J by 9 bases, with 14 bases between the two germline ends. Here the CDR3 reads CASSLTGPAAEQFF. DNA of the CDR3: TGTGCCAGCAGCTTAACAGGCCCCGCGGCTGAGCAGTTCTTC.

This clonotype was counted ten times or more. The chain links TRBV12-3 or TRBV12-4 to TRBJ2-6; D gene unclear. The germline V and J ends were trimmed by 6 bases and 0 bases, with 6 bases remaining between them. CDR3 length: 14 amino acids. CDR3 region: CASRPSSGANVLTF. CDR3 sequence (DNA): TGTGCCAGCAGGCCTAGCTCTGGGGCCAACGTCCTGACTTTC.

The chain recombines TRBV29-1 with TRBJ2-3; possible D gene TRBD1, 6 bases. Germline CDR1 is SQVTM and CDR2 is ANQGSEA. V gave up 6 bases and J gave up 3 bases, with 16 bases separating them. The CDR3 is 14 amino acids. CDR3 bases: TGCAGCGTAGAACAGGGTAGAGGGACAGATACGCAGTATTTT. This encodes CSVEQGRGTDTQYF.

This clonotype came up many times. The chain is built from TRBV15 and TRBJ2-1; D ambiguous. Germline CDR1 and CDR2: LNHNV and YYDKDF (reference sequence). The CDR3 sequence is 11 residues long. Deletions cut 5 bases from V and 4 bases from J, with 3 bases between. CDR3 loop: CATSEYNEQFF. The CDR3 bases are TGTGCCACCAGCGAATACAATGAGCAGTTCTTC.

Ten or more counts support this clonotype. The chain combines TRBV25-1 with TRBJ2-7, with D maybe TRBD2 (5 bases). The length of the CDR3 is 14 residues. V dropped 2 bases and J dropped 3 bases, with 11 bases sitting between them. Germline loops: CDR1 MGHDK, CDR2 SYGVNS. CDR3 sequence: CASSELDSFYEQYF. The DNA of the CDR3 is TGTGCCAGCAGTGAACTGGACTCCTTCTACGAGCAGTACTTC.

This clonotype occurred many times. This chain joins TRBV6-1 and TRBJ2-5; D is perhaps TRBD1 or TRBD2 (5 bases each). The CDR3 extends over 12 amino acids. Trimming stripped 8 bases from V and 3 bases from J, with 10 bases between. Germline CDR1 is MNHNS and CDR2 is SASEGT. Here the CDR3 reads CASRDPEETQYF. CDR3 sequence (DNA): TGTGCCAGCCGGGACCCGGAAGAGACCCAGTACTTC.

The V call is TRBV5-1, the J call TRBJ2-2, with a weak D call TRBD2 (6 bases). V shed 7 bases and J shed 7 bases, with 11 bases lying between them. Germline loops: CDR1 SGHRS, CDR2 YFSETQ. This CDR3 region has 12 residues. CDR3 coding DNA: TGCGCCAGCGCGGGAACAGGCGGGGAGCTGTTTTTT. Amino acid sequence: CASAGTGGELFF.

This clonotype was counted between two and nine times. For the CDR3, the DNA is TGCAGTGCGGTAGCGGGAGGGCCGCGCACAGATACGCAGTATTTT. It yields the protein CSAVAGGPRTDTQYF. The chain employs TRBV20-1 and TRBJ2-3; 11 positions agree with TRBD2. The CDR3 consists of 15 residues. With V trimmed by 6 bases and J by 1 base, 6 bases remained unmatched. Looked up from germline, CDR1 is DFQATT and CDR2 is SNEGSKA (reference sequence).